The rows below give T cell receptor beta chains drawn from one sample of a study of human T cells and chemical hapten exposure. TCRdb re-called the RACE reads through MiXCR, storing one row per CDR3 protein. The sample lists some 360,000 distinct CDR3 sequences; 4% to 6% were seen once. The sequencing used whole blood, collected in connection with sensitization to the hapten diphenylcyclopropenone (DPC). These receptors were taken from a woman between 45 and 60 years old with alopecia areata. Some clones in this sample may be carry-over from other donors' samples. Each CDR3 is given with its conserved first and last residue. A D gene is named only where the DNA matches it firmly.

>-|TRBV24-1|TRBJ2-2
CATGDNTGELFF
>TRBD1|TRBV12-3/TRBV12-4|TRBJ1-5
CASSSGDRQGTRTNQPQHF
>-|TRBV21-1|TRBJ2-7
CASILSRGGSYEQYF
>-|TRBV6-5|TRBJ1-1
CASSSRLNTEAFF
>-|TRBV4-2|TRBJ2-5
CASSQAGQPETQYF
>TRBD1|TRBV28|TRBJ2-7
CASSSIRQGAYEQYF
>-|TRBV5-1|TRBJ1-2
CASSLGADGYTF
>TRBD1|TRBV5-1|TRBJ1-4
CASSLGPGTGPANEKLFF
>-|TRBV7-2|TRBJ1-6
CASTLGDNTYNSPLHF
>TRBD2|TRBV6-2/TRBV6-3|TRBJ2-2
CASSYAVAGGNTGELFF
>-|TRBV5-6|TRBJ2-7
CASSSGRTSSYEQYF
>TRBD2|TRBV2|TRBJ2-3
CASRALPGGTDTQYF
>TRBD2|TRBV6-2/TRBV6-3|TRBJ2-3
CASRAGATDTQYF
>TRBD1|TRBV12-3/TRBV12-4|TRBJ2-1
CASSPGQGVNEQFF
>-|TRBV7-8|TRBJ2-3
CASRGGRADTQYF
>-|TRBV27|TRBJ1-1
CAIRSQGAEAFF
>-|TRBV12-3/TRBV12-4|TRBJ1-5
CASSFSGVFGPQHF
>-|TRBV12-3/TRBV12-4|TRBJ1-1
CASSLQAPEAFF
>-|TRBV4-1|TRBJ1-5
CASSQVSGAPGQPQHF
>-|TRBV5-6|TRBJ1-5
CASSLGTSQPQHF
>TRBD2|TRBV11-2|TRBJ2-1
CASSDSGRTYNEQFF
>-|TRBV5-5|TRBJ2-2
CASSFQTAANTGELFF